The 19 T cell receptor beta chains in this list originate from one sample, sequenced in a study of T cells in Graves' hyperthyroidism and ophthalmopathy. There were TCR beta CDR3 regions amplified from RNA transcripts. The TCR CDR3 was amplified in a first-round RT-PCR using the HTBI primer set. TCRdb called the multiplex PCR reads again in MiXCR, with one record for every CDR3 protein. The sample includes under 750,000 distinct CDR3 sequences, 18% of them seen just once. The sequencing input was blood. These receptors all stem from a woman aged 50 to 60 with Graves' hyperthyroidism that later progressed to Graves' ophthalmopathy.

CDR3 DNA sequence: TGTGCCAGCAGTTTGTTTGCGATCAATGAGCAGTTCTTC. Residues: CASSLFAINEQFF. The V and J genes are TRBV27 and TRBJ2-1; D uncertain. The CDR3 extends over 13 amino acids. Trimming cost V 3 bases and J 6 bases, with 9 bases left between them. CDR1 MNHEY and CDR2 SMNVEV come from the germline V gene (reference sequence).

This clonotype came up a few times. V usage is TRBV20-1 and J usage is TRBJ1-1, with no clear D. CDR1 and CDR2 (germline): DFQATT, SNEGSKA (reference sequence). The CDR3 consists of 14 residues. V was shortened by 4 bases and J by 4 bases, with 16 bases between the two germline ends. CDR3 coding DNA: TGCAGTGCTACCCCGGGAGGGATAACCACTGAAGCTTTCTTT. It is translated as CSATPGGITTEAFF.

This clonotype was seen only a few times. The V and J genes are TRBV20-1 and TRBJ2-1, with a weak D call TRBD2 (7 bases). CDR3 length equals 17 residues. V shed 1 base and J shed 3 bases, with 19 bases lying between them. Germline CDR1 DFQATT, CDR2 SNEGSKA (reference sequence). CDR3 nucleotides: TGCAGTGCTAGAGGGGCCCGGGGGGCGGGGAGCTACAATGAGCAGTTCTTC. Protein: CSARGARGAGSYNEQFF.

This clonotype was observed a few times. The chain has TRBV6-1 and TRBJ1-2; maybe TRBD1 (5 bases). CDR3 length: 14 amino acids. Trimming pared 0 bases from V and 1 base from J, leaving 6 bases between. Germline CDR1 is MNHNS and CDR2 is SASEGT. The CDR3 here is CASSEAGGNYGYTF. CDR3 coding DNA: TGTGCCAGCAGTGAAGCGGGGGGTAACTATGGCTACACCTTC.

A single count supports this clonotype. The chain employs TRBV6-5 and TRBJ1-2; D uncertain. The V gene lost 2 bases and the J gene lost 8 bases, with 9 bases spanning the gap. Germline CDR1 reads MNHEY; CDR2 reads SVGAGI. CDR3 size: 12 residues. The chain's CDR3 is CASSYDGRGYTF. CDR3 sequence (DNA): TGTGCCAGCAGTTACGATGGGCGCGGCTACACCTTC.

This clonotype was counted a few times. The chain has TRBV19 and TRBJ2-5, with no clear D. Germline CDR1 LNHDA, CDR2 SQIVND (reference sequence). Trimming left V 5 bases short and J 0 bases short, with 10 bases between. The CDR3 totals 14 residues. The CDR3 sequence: CASSVQVYQETQYF. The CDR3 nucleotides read TGTGCCAGTAGTGTCCAGGTCTACCAAGAGACCCAGTACTTC.

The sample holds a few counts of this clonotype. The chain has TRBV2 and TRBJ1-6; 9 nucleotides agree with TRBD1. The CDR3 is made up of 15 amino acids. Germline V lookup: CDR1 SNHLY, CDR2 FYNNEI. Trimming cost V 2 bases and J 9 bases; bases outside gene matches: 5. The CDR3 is CASSERQGGFSPLHF. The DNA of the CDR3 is TGTGCCAGCAGTGAACGACAGGGGGGCTTTTCACCCCTCCACTTT.

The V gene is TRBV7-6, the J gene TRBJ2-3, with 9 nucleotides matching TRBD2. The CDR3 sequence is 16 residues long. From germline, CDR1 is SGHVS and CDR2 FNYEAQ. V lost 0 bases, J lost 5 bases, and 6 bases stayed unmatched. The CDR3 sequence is CASSLAPSGVVDTQYF. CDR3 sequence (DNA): TGTGCCAGCAGCTTAGCGCCTAGCGGGGTGGTAGATACGCAGTATTTT.

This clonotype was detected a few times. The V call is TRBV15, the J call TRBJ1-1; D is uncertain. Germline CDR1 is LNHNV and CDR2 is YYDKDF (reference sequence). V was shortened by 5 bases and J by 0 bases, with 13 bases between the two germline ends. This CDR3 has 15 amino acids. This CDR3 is CATSSPWVMNTEAFF. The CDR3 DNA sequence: TGTGCCACCAGCTCTCCCTGGGTAATGAACACTGAAGCTTTCTTT.

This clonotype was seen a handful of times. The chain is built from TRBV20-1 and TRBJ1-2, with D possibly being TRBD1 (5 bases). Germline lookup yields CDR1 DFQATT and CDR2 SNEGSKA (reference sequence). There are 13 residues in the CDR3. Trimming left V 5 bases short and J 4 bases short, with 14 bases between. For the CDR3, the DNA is TGCAGTGCTGCACCCGCGACAGCCTATGGCTACACCTTC. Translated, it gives CSAAPATAYGYTF.

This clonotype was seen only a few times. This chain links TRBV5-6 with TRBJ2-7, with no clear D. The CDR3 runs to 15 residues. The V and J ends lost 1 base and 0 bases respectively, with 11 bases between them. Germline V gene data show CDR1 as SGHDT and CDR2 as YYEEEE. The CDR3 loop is CASSLFGRSSYEQYF. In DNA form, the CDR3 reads TGTGCCAGCAGCTTGTTTGGACGGAGCTCCTACGAGCAGTACTTC.

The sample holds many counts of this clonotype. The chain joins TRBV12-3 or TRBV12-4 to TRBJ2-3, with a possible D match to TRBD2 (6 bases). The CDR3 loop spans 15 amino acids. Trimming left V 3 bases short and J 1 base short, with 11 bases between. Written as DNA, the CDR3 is TGTGCCAGCAGTTTGAGAAGGGAGGGCACAGATACGCAGTATTTT. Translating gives CASSLRREGTDTQYF.

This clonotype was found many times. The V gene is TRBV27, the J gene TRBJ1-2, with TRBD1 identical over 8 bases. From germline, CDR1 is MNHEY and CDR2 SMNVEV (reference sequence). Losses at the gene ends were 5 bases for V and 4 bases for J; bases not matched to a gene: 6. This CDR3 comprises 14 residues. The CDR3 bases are TGTGCCAGCAGTCGCCGGGACAGGTCCTATGGCTACACCTTC. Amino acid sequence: CASSRRDRSYGYTF.

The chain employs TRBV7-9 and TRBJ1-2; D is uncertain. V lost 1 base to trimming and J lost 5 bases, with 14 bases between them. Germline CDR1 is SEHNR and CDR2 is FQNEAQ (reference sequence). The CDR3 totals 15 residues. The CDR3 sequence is CASSLDLGESYGYTF. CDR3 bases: TGTGCCAGCAGCTTAGATTTAGGAGAGAGTTATGGCTACACCTTC.

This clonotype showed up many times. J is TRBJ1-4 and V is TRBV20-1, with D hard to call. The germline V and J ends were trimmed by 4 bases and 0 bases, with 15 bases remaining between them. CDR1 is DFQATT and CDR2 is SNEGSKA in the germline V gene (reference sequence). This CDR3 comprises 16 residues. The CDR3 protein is CSATPVQLATNEKLFF. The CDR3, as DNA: TGCAGTGCTACCCCGGTACAGCTTGCAACTAATGAAAAACTGTTTTTT.

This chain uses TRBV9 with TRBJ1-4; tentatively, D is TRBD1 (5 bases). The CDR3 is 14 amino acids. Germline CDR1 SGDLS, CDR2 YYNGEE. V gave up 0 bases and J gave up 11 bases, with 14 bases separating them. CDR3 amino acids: CASSVGGREGKLFF. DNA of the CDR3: TGTGCCAGCAGCGTAGGGGGCAGGGAGGGGAAACTGTTTTTT.

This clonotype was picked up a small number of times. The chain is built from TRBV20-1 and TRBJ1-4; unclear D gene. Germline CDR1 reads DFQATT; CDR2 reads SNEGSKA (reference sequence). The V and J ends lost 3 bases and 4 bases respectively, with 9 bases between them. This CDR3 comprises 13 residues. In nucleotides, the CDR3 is TGCAGTGCTAGGCGGGCCGGTAATGAAAAACTGTTTTTT. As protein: CSARRAGNEKLFF.

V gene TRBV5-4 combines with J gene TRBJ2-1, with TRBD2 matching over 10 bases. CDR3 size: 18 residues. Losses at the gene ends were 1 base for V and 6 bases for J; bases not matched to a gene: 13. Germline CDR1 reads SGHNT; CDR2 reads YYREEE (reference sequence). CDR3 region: CASSLSFGSGLAINEQFF. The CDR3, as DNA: TGTGCCAGCAGCTTGAGTTTTGGTTCGGGACTAGCGATCAATGAGCAGTTCTTC.

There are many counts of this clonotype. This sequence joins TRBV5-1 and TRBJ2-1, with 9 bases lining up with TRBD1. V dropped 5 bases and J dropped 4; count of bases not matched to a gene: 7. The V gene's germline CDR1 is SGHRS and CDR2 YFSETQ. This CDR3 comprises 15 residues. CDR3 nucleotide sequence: TGCGCCAGCAGACCCGGGACAGGGCTATACAATGAGCAGTTCTTC. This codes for CASRPGTGLYNEQFF.